The 21 T cell receptor beta chains reported below all come from one sample, sequenced in a study of blood T cell repertoires in COVID-19. The table came from immunoSEQ multiplex PCR; TCRdb's copy has only in-frame clones and leaves some out. Of about 250,000 clones listed, about 89% are singletons. The sequencing input was peripheral blood. Source of these receptors: a man younger than 45 with acute or convalescent COVID-19.

The chain combines TRBV7-2 with TRBJ2-7; tentatively, D is TRBD2 (6 bases). Per the germline V gene, CDR1 is SGHTA and CDR2 is FQGNSA. The CDR3 loop spans 15 amino acids. The germline V and J ends were trimmed by 1 base and 2 bases, with 12 bases remaining between them. The CDR3 nucleotides are TGTGCCAGCAGCTTAGTGACCGGGGGTGCCTACGAGCAGTACTTC. Protein sequence: CASSLVTGGAYEQYF.

This chain links TRBV27 with TRBJ2-7; TRBD2 might be the D (6 bases). The CDR3 totals 15 residues. The germline V gene has CDR1 MNHEY and CDR2 SMNVEV (reference sequence). Trimming removed 5 bases from V and 2 bases from J, with 16 bases in between. In DNA, the CDR3 is TGTGCCAGCAGTAAAGGAGGGCTCTTGACCTACGAGCAGTACTTC. Its translation: CASSKGGLLTYEQYF.

The sample holds a few counts of this clone. This sequence joins TRBV7-9 and TRBJ2-4, with 8 nucleotides matching TRBD1. The germline V gene has CDR1 SEHNR and CDR2 FQNEAQ (reference sequence). V shed 5 bases and J 0 bases; nucleotides not matched to a gene: 9. This CDR3 spans 17 amino acids. The CDR3 reads CASSPTGQVLAKNIQYF. The CDR3 bases are TGTGCCAGCAGCCCCACGGGACAGGTTTTAGCCAAAAACATTCAGTACTTC.

V and J are TRBV4-1 and TRBJ1-6; no clear D. With 0 bases removed from V and 0 bases from J, the gap between germline ends came to 6 bases. Per the germline V gene, CDR1 is MGHRA and CDR2 is YSYEKL. The CDR3 is 16 amino acids. The CDR3 reads CASSQEGSSYNSPLHF. CDR3 bases: TGCGCCAGCAGCCAAGAGGGCAGCTCCTATAATTCACCCCTCCACTTT.

The V call is TRBV7-6, the J call TRBJ1-3, with D perhaps matching TRBD1 (6 bases). Trimming cost V 1 base and J 0 bases, with 10 bases left between them. The CDR3 sequence is 16 residues long. The germline CDR1 and CDR2 sequences are SGHVS and FNYEAQ. The CDR3 region is CASSLGTAFSGNTIYF. The CDR3 bases are TGTGCCAGCAGCTTAGGGACAGCCTTCTCTGGAAACACCATATATTTT.

This chain links TRBV30 with TRBJ1-1; D might be TRBD1 (5 bases). CDR1 GTSNPN and CDR2 SVGIG come from the germline V gene (reference sequence). The V and J ends lost 4 bases and 4 bases respectively, with 10 bases between them. This CDR3 is built from 12 residues. CDR3 nucleotide sequence: TGTGCCTGGACCTGGGGGGGCACTGAAGCTTTCTTT. Its translation is CAWTWGGTEAFF.

The chain uses TRBV19 and TRBJ1-1, with D perhaps TRBD1 (6 bases). Trimming left V 3 bases short and J 1 base short, with 12 bases between. Per germline, CDR1 LNHDA and CDR2 SQIVND (reference sequence). The CDR3 extends over 15 amino acids. In nucleotides, the CDR3 is TGTGCCAGTAGTATCGACGGACAGAGGAACACTGAAGCTTTCTTT. Its translation: CASSIDGQRNTEAFF.

The chain has TRBV30 and TRBJ2-7, with D perhaps matching TRBD2 (5 bases). Germline lookup yields CDR1 GTSNPN and CDR2 SVGIG (reference sequence). Trimming took 4 bases from V and 4 from J, leaving 23 bases between them. This CDR3 contains 16 residues. CDR3: CAWKANGVWGVYEQYF. CDR3 DNA: TGTGCCTGGAAAGCTAACGGGGTGTGGGGAGTATACGAGCAGTACTTC.

The chain joins TRBV5-1 to TRBJ2-1, with D unclear. The V gene's germline CDR1 is SGHRS and CDR2 YFSETQ. V was clipped by 4 bases and J by 4 bases, with 6 bases between them. The CDR3 runs to 12 residues. This CDR3 is CASSNLYNEQFF. For the CDR3, the DNA is TGCGCCAGCAGCAACTTGTACAATGAGCAGTTCTTC.

CDR3 coding DNA: TGTGCCAGCAGCCTCTCCGGGACAGGGGGGGGAAAACTGTTTTTT. Its protein product is CASSLSGTGGGKLFF. The chain joins TRBV5-4 to TRBJ1-4, with 11 positions matching TRBD1. The CDR3 runs 15 residues. V gave up 4 bases and J gave up 10 bases; unmatched junction bases: 9. Germline V gives CDR1 SGHNT, CDR2 YYREEE (reference sequence).

The chain couples TRBV28 to TRBJ1-1; D gene ambiguous. The CDR3 runs 12 residues. The V gene's germline CDR1 is MDHEN and CDR2 SYDVKM. The germline V and J ends were trimmed by 3 bases and 4 bases, with 6 bases remaining between them. The CDR3 DNA reads as TGTGCCAGCAGTTTTCCGGGCACTGAAGCTTTCTTT. This sequence encodes CASSFPGTEAFF.

The chain has TRBV27 and TRBJ2-5; possible D gene TRBD1, 6 bases. Germline lookup yields CDR1 MNHEY and CDR2 SMNVEV (reference sequence). The CDR3 runs to 15 residues. V lost 5 bases, J lost 5 bases, and 18 bases lay in between. In DNA form, the CDR3 reads TGTGCCAGCAGTGCCCCAGGGGCTCGAGAGGAGACCCAGTACTTC. Translated: CASSAPGAREETQYF.

This CDR3 reads CASRLSTVSEQYF. The DNA for the CDR3 is TGTGCCAGCAGATTGAGTACGGTCTCCGAGCAGTACTTC. V usage is TRBV6-5 and J usage is TRBJ2-7; no definite D call. V lost 6 bases to trimming and J lost 6 bases, with 15 bases between them. The CDR3 runs 13 residues. Germline-derived CDR1 and CDR2 are MNHEY and SVGAGI.

The rearrangement joins TRBV30 to TRBJ1-5; 9 bases agree with TRBD1. V shed 5 bases and J 11 bases; nucleotides not matched to a gene: 7. The CDR3 is made up of 12 amino acids. Germline V gives CDR1 GTSNPN, CDR2 SVGIG (reference sequence). The chain's CDR3 is CAWSDRGQTQHF. The CDR3 bases are TGTGCCTGGTCGGACAGGGGACAGACCCAGCATTTT.

The chain recombines TRBV10-3 with TRBJ2-1; no firm D call. The germline V and J ends were trimmed by 8 bases and 7 bases, with 24 bases remaining between them. The V gene's germline CDR1 is ENHRY and CDR2 SYGVKD. CDR3 length: 16 amino acids. The CDR3 sequence is CAIQIQLYGARNEQFF. The CDR3 region has the DNA TGTGCCATCCAAATTCAACTTTACGGAGCAAGAAATGAGCAGTTCTTC.

The V gene is TRBV7-2, the J gene TRBJ1-3, with TRBD1 identical over 10 bases. This CDR3 contains 14 residues. J lost 7 bases, V lost 7 bases, and 7 bases had no gene match. Germline V lookup: CDR1 SGHTA, CDR2 FQGNSA. For the CDR3, the DNA is TGTGCCAGCACCTGGGACAGGGGTGGGAACACCATATATTTT. It codes for CASTWDRGGNTIYF.

This chain links TRBV28 with TRBJ1-5; a possible D gene is TRBD1 (5 bases). Germline V gene data show CDR1 as MDHEN and CDR2 as SYDVKM. This CDR3 has 16 amino acids. V was cut by 6 bases and J by 9 bases, with 24 bases left in between. CDR3 sequence reads: CASRRGGTPRNAPQHF. The DNA of the CDR3 is TGTGCCAGCAGACGGGGGGGGACCCCCCGCAATGCGCCCCAGCATTTT.

The J gene is TRBJ2-7, the V gene TRBV10-3, with TRBD1 matching over 8 bases. CDR1 is ENHRY, CDR2 SYGVKD, per germline. After removal of 4 bases from V and 3 bases from J, the junction contained 2 bases not matched to a gene. The CDR3 loop spans 13 amino acids. CDR3 nucleotides: TGTGCCATCAGTGGACAGGGGTACTACGAGCAGTACTTC. Its protein product is CAISGQGYYEQYF.

This clone was detected a few times. This sequence joins TRBV28 and TRBJ1-5; a weak D match, TRBD1 (5 bases). CDR3 length: 16 residues. V dropped 3 bases and J dropped 2 bases, with 14 bases sitting between them. From germline, CDR1 is MDHEN and CDR2 SYDVKM. The CDR3, as DNA: TGTGCCAGCAGTTTCGCCCAAGGAGGGGGCAATCAGCCCCAGCATTTT. It encodes CASSFAQGGGNQPQHF.

The V and J genes are TRBV5-1 and TRBJ2-5, with 7 nucleotides matching TRBD1. The CDR3 length is 14 residues. From germline, CDR1 is SGHRS and CDR2 YFSETQ. With 4 bases clipped from V and 2 bases from J, the junction kept 5 bases outside the gene matches. Here the CDR3 reads CASSPPGQQETQYF. The DNA for the CDR3 is TGCGCCAGCAGCCCCCCGGGACAGCAAGAGACCCAGTACTTC.

The CDR3 loop reads CASSLGGANTGELFF. In DNA form, the CDR3 reads TGTGCCAGCAGTTTAGGGGGGGCGAACACCGGGGAGCTGTTTTTT. The J gene is TRBJ2-2, the V gene TRBV28; TRBD2 agrees at 7 bases. V trimming: 2 bases; J trimming: 0 bases; junction bases outside the gene matches: 0. Germline V gene sequence: CDR1 MDHEN, CDR2 SYDVKM. The CDR3 has 15 residues. Full variable domain (outside the CDR3, taken from reference TRBV28 and TRBJ2-2): DVKVTQSSRYLVKRTGEKVFLECVQDMDHENMFWYRQDPGLGLRLIYFSYDVKMKEKGDIPEGYSVSREKKERFSLILESASTNQTSMYLCASSLGGANTGELFFGEGSRLTVL.